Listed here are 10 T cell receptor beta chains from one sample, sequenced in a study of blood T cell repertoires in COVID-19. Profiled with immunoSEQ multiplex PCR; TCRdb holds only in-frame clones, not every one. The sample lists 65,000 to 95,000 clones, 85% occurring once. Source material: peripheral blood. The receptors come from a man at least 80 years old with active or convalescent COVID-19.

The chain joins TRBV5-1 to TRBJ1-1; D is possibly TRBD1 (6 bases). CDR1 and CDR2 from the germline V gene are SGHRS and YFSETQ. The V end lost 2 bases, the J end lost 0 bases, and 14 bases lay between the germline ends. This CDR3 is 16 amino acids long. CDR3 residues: CASSFYMTGMNTEAFF. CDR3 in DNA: TGCGCCAGCAGCTTCTATATGACAGGTATGAACACTGAAGCTTTCTTT. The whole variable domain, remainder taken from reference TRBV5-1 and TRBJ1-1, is KAGVTQTPRYLIKTRGQQVTLSCSPISGHRSVSWYQQTPGQGLQFLFEYFSETQRNKGNFPGRFSGRQFSNSRSEMNVSTLELGDSALYLCASSFYMTGMNTEAFFGQGTRLTVV.

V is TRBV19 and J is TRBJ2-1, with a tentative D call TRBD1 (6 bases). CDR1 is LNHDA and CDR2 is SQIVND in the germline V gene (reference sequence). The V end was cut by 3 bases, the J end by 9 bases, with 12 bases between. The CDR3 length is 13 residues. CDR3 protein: CASSMGQGSEQFF. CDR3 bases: TGTGCCAGTAGTATGGGTCAGGGGAGTGAGCAGTTCTTC.

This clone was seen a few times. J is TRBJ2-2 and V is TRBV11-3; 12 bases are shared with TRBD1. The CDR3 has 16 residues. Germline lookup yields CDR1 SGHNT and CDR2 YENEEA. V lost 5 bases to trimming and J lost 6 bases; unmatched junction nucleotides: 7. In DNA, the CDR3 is TGTGCCAGCAGCCCCCGGGACAGGGGGCCAGCCGGGGAGCTGTTTTTT. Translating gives CASSPRDRGPAGELFF.

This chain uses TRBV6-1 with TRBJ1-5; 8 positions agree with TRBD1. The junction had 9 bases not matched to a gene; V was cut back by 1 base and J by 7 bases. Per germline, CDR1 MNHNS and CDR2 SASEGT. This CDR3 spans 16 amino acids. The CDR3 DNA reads TGTGCCAGCAGTGAAGGGGGCAGGGGGCTAGGGCAGCCCCAGCATTTT. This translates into CASSEGGRGLGQPQHF.

CDR3 loop: CASSGSGRDTGELFF. The CDR3 region has the DNA TGTGCCAGCAGCGGTAGCGGGAGGGACACCGGGGAGCTGTTTTTT. The chain carries TRBV9 and TRBJ2-2; 11 bases map to TRBD2. CDR3 length: 15 residues. Losses at the gene ends were 3 bases for V and 3 bases for J; bases not matched to a gene: 1. The germline gives CDR1 SGDLS, CDR2 YYNGEE.

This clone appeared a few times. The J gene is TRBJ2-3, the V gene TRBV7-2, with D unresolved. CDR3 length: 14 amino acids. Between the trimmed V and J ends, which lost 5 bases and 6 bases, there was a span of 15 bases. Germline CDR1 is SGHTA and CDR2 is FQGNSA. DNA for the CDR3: TGTGCCAGCAGCCTACTCGTTTCGAGGGATACGCAGTATTTT. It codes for CASSLLVSRDTQYF.

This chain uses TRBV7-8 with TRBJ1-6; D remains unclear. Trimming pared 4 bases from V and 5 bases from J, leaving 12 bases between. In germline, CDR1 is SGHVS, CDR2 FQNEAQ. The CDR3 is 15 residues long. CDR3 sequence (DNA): TGTGCCAGCAGCTGGGCCCGATTGGATAATTCACCCCTCCACTTT. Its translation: CASSWARLDNSPLHF.

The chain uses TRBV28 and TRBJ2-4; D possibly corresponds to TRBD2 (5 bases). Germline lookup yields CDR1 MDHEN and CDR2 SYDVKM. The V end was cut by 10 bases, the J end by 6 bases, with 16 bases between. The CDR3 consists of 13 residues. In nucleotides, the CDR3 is TGTGCCACCGGCGCCCCCGGGATAAACATTCAGTACTTC. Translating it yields CATGAPGINIQYF.

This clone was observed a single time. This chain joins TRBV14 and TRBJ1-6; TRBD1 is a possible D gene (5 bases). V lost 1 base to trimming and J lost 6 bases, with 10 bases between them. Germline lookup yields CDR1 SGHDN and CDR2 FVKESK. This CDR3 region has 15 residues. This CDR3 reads CASSQVPGPNSPLHF. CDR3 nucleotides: TGTGCCAGCAGCCAAGTTCCAGGGCCTAATTCACCCCTCCACTTT.

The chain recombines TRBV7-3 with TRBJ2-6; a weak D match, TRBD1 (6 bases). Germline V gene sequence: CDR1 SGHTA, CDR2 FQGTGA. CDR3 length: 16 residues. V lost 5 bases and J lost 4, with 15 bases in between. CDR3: CASSPIPTGGANVLTF. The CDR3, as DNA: TGTGCCAGCAGCCCGATTCCGACAGGCGGGGCCAACGTCCTGACTTTC.